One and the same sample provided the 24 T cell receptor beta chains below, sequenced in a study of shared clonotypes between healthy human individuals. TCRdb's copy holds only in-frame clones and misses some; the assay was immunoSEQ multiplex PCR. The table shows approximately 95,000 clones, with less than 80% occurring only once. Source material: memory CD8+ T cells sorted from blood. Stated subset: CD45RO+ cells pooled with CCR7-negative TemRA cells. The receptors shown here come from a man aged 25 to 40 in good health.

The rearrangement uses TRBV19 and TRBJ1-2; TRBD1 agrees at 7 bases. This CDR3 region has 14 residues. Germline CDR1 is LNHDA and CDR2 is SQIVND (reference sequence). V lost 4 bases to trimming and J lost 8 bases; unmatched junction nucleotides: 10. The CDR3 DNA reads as TGTGCCAGTAGTACGGAACAGGGGTCGGGCGGCTACACCTTC. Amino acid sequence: CASSTEQGSGGYTF. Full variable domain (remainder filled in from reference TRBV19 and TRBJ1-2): DGGITQSPKYLFRKEGQNVTLSCEQNLNHDAMYWYRQDPGQGLRLIYYSQIVNDFQKGDIAEGYSVSREKKESFPLTVTSAQKNPTAFYLCASSTEQGSGGYTFGSGTRLTVV.

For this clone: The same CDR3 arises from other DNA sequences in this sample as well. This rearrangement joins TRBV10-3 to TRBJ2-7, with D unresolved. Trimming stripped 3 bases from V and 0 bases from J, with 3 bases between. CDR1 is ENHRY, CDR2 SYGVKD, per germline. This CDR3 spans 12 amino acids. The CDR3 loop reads CAISDPSYEQYF. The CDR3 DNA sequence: TGTGCCATCAGTGATCCCTCCTACGAGCAGTACTTC.

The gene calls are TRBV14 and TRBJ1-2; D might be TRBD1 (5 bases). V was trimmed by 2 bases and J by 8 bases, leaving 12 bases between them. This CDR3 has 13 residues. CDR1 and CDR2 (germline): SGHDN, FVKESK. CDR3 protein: CASSQQTGAGYTF. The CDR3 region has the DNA TGTGCCAGCAGCCAACAGACCGGGGCCGGCTACACCTTC.

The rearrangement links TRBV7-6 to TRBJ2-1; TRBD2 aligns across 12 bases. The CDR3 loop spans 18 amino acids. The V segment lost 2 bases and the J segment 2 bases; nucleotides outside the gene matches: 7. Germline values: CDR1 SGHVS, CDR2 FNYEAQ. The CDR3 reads CASSLPGLAGITYNEQFF. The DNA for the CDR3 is TGTGCCAGCAGCTTACCAGGACTAGCGGGAATCACCTACAATGAGCAGTTCTTC.

Written as DNA, the CDR3 is TGTGCCAGCAGTGCAGGGGACTATGGCTACACCTTC. It yields the protein CASSAGDYGYTF. The chain links TRBV27 to TRBJ1-2; weak D call: TRBD1 (6 bases). This CDR3 comprises 12 residues. The V end was cut by 5 bases, the J end by 3 bases, with 7 bases between. Germline CDR1 MNHEY, CDR2 SMNVEV (reference sequence).

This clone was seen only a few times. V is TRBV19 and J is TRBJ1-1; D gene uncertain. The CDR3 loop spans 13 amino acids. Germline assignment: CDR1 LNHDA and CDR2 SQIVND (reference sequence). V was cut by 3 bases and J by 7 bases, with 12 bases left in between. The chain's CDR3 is CASSMGSGDEAFF. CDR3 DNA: TGTGCCAGTAGTATGGGGAGTGGGGATGAAGCTTTCTTT. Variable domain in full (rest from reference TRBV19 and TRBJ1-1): DGGITQSPKYLFRKEGQNVTLSCEQNLNHDAMYWYRQDPGQGLRLIYYSQIVNDFQKGDIAEGYSVSREKKESFPLTVTSAQKNPTAFYLCASSMGSGDEAFFGQGTRLTVV.

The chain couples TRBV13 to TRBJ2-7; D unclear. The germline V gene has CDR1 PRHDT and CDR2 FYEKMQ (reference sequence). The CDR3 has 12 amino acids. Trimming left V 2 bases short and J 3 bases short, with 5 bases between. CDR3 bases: TGTGCCAGCAGCTTAAGGCACTACGAGCAGTACTTC. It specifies CASSLRHYEQYF.

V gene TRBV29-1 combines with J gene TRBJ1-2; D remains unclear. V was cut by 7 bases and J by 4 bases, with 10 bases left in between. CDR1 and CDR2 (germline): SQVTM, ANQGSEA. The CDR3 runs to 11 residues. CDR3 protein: CSGRDTYGYTF. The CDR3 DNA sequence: TGCAGCGGCAGAGACACCTATGGCTACACCTTC.

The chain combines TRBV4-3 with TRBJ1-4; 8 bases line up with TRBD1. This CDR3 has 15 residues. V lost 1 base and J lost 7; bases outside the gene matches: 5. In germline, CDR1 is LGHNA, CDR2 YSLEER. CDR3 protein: CASSQGTGSSEKLFF. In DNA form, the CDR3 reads TGCGCCAGCAGCCAAGGGACAGGGAGTAGTGAAAAACTGTTTTTT.

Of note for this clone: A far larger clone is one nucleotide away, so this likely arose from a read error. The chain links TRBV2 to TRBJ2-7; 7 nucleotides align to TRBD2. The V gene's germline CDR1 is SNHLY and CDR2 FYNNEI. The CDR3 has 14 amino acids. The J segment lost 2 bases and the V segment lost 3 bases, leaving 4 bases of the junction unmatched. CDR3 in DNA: TGTGCCAGCAGTGATGGGGGAGGGCCCTACGAGCAGTACTTC. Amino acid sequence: CASSDGGGPYEQYF.

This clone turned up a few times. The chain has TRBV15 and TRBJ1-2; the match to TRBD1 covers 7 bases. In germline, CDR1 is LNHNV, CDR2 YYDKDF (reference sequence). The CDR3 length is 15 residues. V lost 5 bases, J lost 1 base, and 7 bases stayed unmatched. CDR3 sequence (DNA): TGTGCCACCAGCGCCCTTGGGACAGTTAACTATGGCTACACCTTC. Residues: CATSALGTVNYGYTF.

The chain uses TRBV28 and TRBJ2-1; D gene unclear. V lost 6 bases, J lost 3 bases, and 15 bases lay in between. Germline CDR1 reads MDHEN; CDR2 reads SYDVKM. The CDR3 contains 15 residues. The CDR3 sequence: CASSHPTEIYNEQFF. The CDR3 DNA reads TGTGCCAGCAGCCATCCAACAGAGATCTACAATGAGCAGTTCTTC.

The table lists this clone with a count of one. The chain's CDR3 is CASSPWPDQETQYF. In nucleotides, the CDR3 is TGTGCCAGCAGTCCCTGGCCCGACCAAGAGACCCAGTACTTC. The chain is built from TRBV28 and TRBJ2-5; D is ambiguous. Deletions cut 5 bases from V and 0 bases from J, with 10 bases between. There are 14 residues in the CDR3. Germline V CDR1 and CDR2: MDHEN, SYDVKM.

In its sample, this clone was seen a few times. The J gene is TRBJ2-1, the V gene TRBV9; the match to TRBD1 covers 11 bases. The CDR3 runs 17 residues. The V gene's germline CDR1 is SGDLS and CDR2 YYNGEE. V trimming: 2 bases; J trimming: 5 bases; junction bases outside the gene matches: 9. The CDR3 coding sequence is TGTGCCAGCAGCGTCCCCCGGAGGGACAGGGGGGACAATGAGCAGTTCTTC. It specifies CASSVPRRDRGDNEQFF.

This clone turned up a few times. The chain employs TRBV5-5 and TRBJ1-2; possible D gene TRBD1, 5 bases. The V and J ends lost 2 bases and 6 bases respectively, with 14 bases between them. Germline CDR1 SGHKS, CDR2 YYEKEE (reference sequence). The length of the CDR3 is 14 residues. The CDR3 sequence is CASSLWGGADGYTF. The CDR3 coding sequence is TGTGCCAGCAGCTTATGGGGGGGAGCCGATGGCTACACCTTC.

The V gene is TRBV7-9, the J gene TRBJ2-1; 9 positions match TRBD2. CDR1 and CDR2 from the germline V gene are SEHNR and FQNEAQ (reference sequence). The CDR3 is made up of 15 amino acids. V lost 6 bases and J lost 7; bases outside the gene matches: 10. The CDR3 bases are TGTGCCAGCAGGCGACCGGGACTAGCCTTTAATGAGCAGTTCTTC. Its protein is CASRRPGLAFNEQFF. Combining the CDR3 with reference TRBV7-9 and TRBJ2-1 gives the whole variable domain DTGVSQNPRHKITKRGQNVTFRCDPISEHNRLYWYRQTLGQGPEFLTYFQNEAQLEKSRLLSDRFSAERPKGSFSTLEIQRTEQGDSAMYLCASRRPGLAFNEQFFGPGTRLTVL.

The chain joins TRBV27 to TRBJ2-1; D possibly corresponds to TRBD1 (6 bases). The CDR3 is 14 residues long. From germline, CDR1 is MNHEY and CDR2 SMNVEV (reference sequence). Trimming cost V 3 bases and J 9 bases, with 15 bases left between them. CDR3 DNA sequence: TGTGCCAGCAGTTTTAGACAGGTAGGGGGTGAGCAGTTCTTC. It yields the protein CASSFRQVGGEQFF.

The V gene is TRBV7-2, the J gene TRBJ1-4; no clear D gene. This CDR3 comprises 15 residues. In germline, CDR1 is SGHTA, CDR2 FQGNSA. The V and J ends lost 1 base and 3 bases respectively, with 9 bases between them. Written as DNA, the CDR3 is TGTGCCAGCAGCTTAGGTGATAGGGCTAATGAAAAACTGTTTTTT. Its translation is CASSLGDRANEKLFF.

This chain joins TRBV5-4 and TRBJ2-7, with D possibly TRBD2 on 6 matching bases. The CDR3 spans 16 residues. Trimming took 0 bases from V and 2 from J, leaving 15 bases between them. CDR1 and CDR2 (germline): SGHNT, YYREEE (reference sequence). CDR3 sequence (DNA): TGTGCCAGCAGCTTGGATGGCGGGACTTCGACCTACGAGCAGTACTTC. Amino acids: CASSLDGGTSTYEQYF.

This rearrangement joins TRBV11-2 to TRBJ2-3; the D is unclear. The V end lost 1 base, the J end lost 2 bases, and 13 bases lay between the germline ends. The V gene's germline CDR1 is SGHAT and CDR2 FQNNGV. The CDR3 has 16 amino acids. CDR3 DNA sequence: TGTGCCAGCAGCTTAGGCAGGTCTGGTCCCACAGATACGCAGTATTTT. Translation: CASSLGRSGPTDTQYF. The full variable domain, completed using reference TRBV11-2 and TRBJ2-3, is EAGVAQSPRYKIIEKRQSVAFWCNPISGHATLYWYQQILGQGPKLLIQFQNNGVVDDSQLPKDRFSAERLKGVDSTLKIQPAKLEDSAVYLCASSLGRSGPTDTQYFGPGTRLTVL.

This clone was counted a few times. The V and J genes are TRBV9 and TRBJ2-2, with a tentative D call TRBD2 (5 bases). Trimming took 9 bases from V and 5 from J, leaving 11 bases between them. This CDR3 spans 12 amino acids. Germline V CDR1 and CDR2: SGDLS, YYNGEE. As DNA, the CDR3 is TGTGCCATCCAACGGGAAACCGGGGAGCTGTTTTTT. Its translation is CAIQRETGELFF.

This CDR3 is CASSQGLSMNTEAFF. The DNA for the CDR3 is TGCGCCAGCAGCCAAGGCTTATCGATGAACACTGAAGCTTTCTTT. The rearrangement links TRBV4-1 to TRBJ1-1, with D unresolved. V was clipped by 1 base and J by 0 bases, with 9 bases between them. Germline V gene lookup returns CDR1 MGHRA and CDR2 YSYEKL. The CDR3 runs to 15 residues.

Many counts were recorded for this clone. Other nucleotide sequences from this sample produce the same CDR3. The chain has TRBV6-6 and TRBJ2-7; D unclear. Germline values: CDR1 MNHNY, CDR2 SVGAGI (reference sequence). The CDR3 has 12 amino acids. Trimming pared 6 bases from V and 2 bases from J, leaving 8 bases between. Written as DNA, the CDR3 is TGTGCCAGCAGGGCCCTTACCTACGAGCAGTACTTC. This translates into CASRALTYEQYF.

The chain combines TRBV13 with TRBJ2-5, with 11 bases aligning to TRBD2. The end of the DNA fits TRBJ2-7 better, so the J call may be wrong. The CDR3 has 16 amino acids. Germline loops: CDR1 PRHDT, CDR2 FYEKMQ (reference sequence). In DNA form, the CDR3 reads TGTGCCAGCAGCGCCCCGTTGGTAGCGGGAGGGCACGAGCAGTACTTC. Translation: CASSAPLVAGGHEQYF.